Listed here is a single TCR beta chain. Its matching antigen is unknown. The sample is drawn from a study of STAT5B mutations in CD4+ large granular lymphocyte leukemia. Study information: Among healthy controls, a particular HLA allele went with more CDR3 'QG' motifs.

The CDR3 sequence is 13 residues long. CDR1 and CDR2 from the germline V gene are SGHTA and FQGNSA. Trimming cost V 6 bases and J 2 bases, with 10 bases left between them. In the original processing: A productive frequency of 2.59 x 10-5 was the lowest detectable. Assay used: immunoSEQ multiplex PCR; TCRdb lists only in-frame clones, some missing. V and J calls and clone size are copied from that table; D and trimming were computed from the DNA. The table records tens of thousands of clones, roughly 76% of them present only once. General study results and limits: Higher CD4+ than CD8+ T-LGLL clonality might reflect small sample size.

The V call is TRBV7-2, the J call TRBJ2-5; weak D call: TRBD1 (5 bases). What was sequenced was CD4+ T cells from blood buffy coats. The TCR was taken from a human donor in good health. CDR3 loop: CASSYRIQETQYF. The CDR3 DNA follows: TGTGCCAGCAGTTACAGGATTCAAGAGACCCAGTACTTC. The variable domain in full, completed from reference TRBV7-2 and TRBJ2-5, reads GAGVSQSPSNKVTEKGKDVELRCDPISGHTALYWYRQSLGQGLEFLIYFQGNSAPDKSGLPSDRFSAERTGGSVSTLTIQRTQQEDSAVYLCASSYRIQETQYFGPGTRLLVL.